This T cell receptor (beta chain) was captured by sequencing in a study of blood T cell repertoires in COVID-19. Study at large: Both acute and convalescent COVID-19 samples were obtained from the United States, Italy and Spain. In each case, the material was cDNA or gDNA derived from T cells, B-cell-depleted T cells, or PBMCs.

Researchers sorted participants into cohorts using their self-reported clinical history. Germline CDR1 and CDR2: LGHDT and YNNKEL (reference sequence). There are 12 residues in the CDR3. The V and J ends lost 3 bases and 7 bases, in that order; junction bases with no gene match: 3. Original data processing: Estimation of nucleated cell counts relied on the amplification of reference gene primers. Profiled with immunoSEQ multiplex PCR; TCRdb holds only in-frame clones, not every one. The DNA was the basis for D and trimming; V, J and clone size are from that table. The repertoire holds 160,000 or so clones, with 84% as singletons. This clone was seen just once.

The sequenced sample consisted of PBMCs or T cells enriched from blood (not recorded which). The source is a woman aged 50 to 65 who had recovered from COVID-19. The rearrangement links TRBV3-1 (or the pseudogene TRBV3-2) to TRBJ2-7, with 7 bases fitting TRBD2. The CDR3 reads CASSQRGGEQYF. CDR3 DNA sequence: TGTGCCAGCAGCCAGCGGGGAGGGGAGCAGTACTTC.